This TCR beta chain was documented in a study of cytomegalovirus exposure and HLA in healthy donors. Comment on this clone: What it binds is not known.

Notes on the study in general: Some 150 TCR beta chains were listed as cytomegalovirus-associated. The classifier, whose performance was assessed in both the original and validation cohorts, reportedly diagnosed cytomegalovirus status with high specificity and sensitivity.

PCR used 60 Vbeta primers and 13 Jbeta primers. The data were produced by immunoSEQ multiplex PCR, yet TCRdb's version contains in-frame clones alone and is incomplete. The repertoire holds approximately 140,000 clones, with 55% to 80% as singletons. The CDR3 runs to 14 residues. The germline V gene encodes CDR1 SGHNT and CDR2 YYREEE (reference sequence). Trimming cost V 4 bases and J 8 bases; bases outside gene matches: 6. Sequencing was performed on PBMCs. This clonotype was sampled from a woman in her sixties in good health and CMV-seropositive. This rearrangement joins TRBV5-4 to TRBJ1-4; 9 positions match TRBD1. CDR3 residues: CASSRGQGEEKLFF. DNA for the CDR3: TGTGCCAGCAGCCGGGGACAGGGTGAGGAAAAACTGTTTTTT.